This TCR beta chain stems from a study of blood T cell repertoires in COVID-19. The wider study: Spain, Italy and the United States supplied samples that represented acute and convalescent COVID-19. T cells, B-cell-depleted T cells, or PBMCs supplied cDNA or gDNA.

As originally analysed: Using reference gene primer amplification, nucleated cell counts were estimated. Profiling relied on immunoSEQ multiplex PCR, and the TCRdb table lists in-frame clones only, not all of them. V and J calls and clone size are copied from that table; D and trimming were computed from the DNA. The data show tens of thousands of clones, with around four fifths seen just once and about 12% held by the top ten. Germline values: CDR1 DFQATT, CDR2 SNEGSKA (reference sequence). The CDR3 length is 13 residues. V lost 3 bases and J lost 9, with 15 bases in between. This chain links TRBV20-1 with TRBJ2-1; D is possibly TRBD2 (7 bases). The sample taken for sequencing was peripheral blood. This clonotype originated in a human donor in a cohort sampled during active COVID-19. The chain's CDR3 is CSASIGGRGEQFF. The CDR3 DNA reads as TGCAGTGCTAGTATCGGGGGGCGCGGTGAGCAGTTCTTC.